This T cell receptor beta chain was observed in a study of T cells in Graves' hyperthyroidism and ophthalmopathy. Authors of the study amplified TCR beta CDR3 regions from RNA transcripts. HTBI primers drove first-round RT-PCR of the TCR CDR3. TCRdb itself ran the multiplex PCR reads through MiXCR, one entry per CDR3 protein. The sample includes hundreds of thousands of distinct CDR3 sequences, roughly 40% of them seen just once. Exclusions: uncontrolled infection, other autoimmune disease, pregnancy, lactation. V gave up 1 base and J gave up 5 bases, with 20 bases separating them. The germline CDR1 and CDR2 sequences are DFQATT and SNEGSKA (reference sequence). This CDR3 comprises 16 residues. Study observations and caveats: Ophthalmopathy, which appeared later, was predicted by the model a median 6.5 months before onset.

Note on this clonotype: Its antigen is not identified.

The gene calls are TRBV20-1 and TRBJ2-5; D uncertain. The sequencing sample was made of blood. The sequence came from a man aged 18 to 29 with Graves' hyperthyroidism. The CDR3 here is CSARGSRGRVFETQYF. The CDR3 nucleotides are TGCAGTGCTAGAGGATCTAGAGGAAGGGTGTTCGAGACCCAGTACTTC.